These 3 T cell receptor beta chains were all obtained from the same sample, sequenced in a study of patients and donors after allogeneic stem cell transplantation. TCRdb recomputed calls from the RT-PCR reads with MiXCR, one row per CDR3 protein. The sample comprises over 30,000 distinct CDR3 sequences, less than 45% of which are singletons, and around 76% rests with the top ten. Input material: blood, either unsorted or a sorted T cell fraction (not recorded which). These receptors all come from a human donor who was either an allogeneic HSCT recipient or a stem cell or donor lymphocyte infusion donor (not recorded which). It is not recorded whose cells these are; they may come from a transplant donor.

The genes are TRBV7-9 and TRBJ1-5, with D perhaps matching TRBD1 (5 bases). The CDR3 consists of 18 residues. Trimming cost V 0 bases and J 3 bases, with 18 bases left between them. In germline, CDR1 is SEHNR, CDR2 FQNEAQ (reference sequence). The CDR3 loop reads CASSLAPRGTGLNQPQHF. The DNA of the CDR3 is TGTGCCAGCAGCTTAGCTCCACGGGGGACGGGCCTCAATCAGCCCCAGCATTTT. Filled out from reference TRBV7-9 and TRBJ1-5, the complete variable domain reads DTGVSQNPRHKITKRGQNVTFRCDPISEHNRLYWYRQTLGQGPEFLTYFQNEAQLEKSRLLSDRFSAERPKGSFSTLEIQRTEQGDSAMYLCASSLAPRGTGLNQPQHFGDGTRLSIL.

V is TRBV15 and J is TRBJ2-2, with 7 bases identical to TRBD2. V was clipped by 2 bases and J by 0 bases; unmatched bases: 6. The CDR3 spans 17 residues. Germline V gene sequence: CDR1 LNHNV, CDR2 YYDKDF (reference sequence). CDR3 residues: CATSRRPGLTNTGELFF. In DNA form, the CDR3 reads TGTGCCACCAGCAGAAGACCGGGACTAACGAACACCGGGGAGCTGTTTTTT. The entire variable domain, with the rest obtained from reference TRBV15 and TRBJ2-2, is as follows: DAMVIQNPRYQVTQFGKPVTLSCSQTLNHNVMYWYQQKSSQAPKLLFHYYDKDFNNEADTPDNFQSRRPNTSFCFLDIRSPGLGDTAMYLCATSRRPGLTNTGELFFGEGSRLTVL.

This clonotype has ten or more counts. The chain couples TRBV29-1 to TRBJ1-1; D remains ambiguous. Germline lookup yields CDR1 SQVTM and CDR2 ANQGSEA. V dropped 6 bases and J dropped 8 bases, with 7 bases sitting between them. CDR3 length: 9 residues. The CDR3 is CSVSAEAFF. The CDR3 DNA sequence: TGCAGCGTGAGCGCAGAAGCTTTCTTT. The full variable domain, completed using reference TRBV29-1 and TRBJ1-1, is SAVISQKPSRDICQRGTSLTIQCQVDSQVTMMFWYRQQPGQSLTLIATANQGSEATYESGFVIDKFPISRPNLTFSTLTVSNMSPEDSSIYLCSVSAEAFFGQGTRLTVV.